This T cell receptor (beta chain) was documented in a study of blood T cell repertoires in COVID-19. The CDR3 extends over 16 amino acids. The germline V gene encodes CDR1 SGHRS and CDR2 YFSETQ. J lost 5 bases, V lost 4 bases, and 9 bases had no gene match. Data came from immunoSEQ multiplex PCR; TCRdb stores just in-frame clones and leaves some out. The repertoire holds 30,000 to 40,000 clones, with about 89% as singletons. The table lists this clone with a few counts. This TCR was recovered from a human donor in a cohort sampled during active COVID-19. V gene TRBV5-1 combines with J gene TRBJ2-2, with 9 bases lining up with TRBD1. The sequenced material came from peripheral blood. The CDR3 region has the DNA TGCGCCAGCAGCCCCGGGACAGGGTCAAAAACCGGGGAGCTGTTTTTT. This gives the protein CASSPGTGSKTGELFF.